The source of this T cell receptor (beta chain) is a study of cytomegalovirus exposure and HLA in healthy donors. PCR used 60 Vbeta primers and 13 Jbeta primers. Using immunoSEQ multiplex PCR, the repertoire was profiled, and TCRdb retains in-frame clones only, with some absent. The sample includes about 190,000 clones, under 85% of them seen just once. This TCR was recovered from a woman under 30 in good health and CMV-seronegative. Sequencing used PBMCs.

The CDR3 bases are TGTGCCAGCAGTATCCCGGGACAGACTTTTTATGGCTACACCTTC. Protein sequence: CASSIPGQTFYGYTF. This chain uses TRBV28 with TRBJ1-2; 7 bases are a match to TRBD1. J gave up 5 bases and V 5 bases, and 11 bases lay outside the gene matches. The CDR3 spans 15 residues. Germline CDR1 is MDHEN and CDR2 is SYDVKM.